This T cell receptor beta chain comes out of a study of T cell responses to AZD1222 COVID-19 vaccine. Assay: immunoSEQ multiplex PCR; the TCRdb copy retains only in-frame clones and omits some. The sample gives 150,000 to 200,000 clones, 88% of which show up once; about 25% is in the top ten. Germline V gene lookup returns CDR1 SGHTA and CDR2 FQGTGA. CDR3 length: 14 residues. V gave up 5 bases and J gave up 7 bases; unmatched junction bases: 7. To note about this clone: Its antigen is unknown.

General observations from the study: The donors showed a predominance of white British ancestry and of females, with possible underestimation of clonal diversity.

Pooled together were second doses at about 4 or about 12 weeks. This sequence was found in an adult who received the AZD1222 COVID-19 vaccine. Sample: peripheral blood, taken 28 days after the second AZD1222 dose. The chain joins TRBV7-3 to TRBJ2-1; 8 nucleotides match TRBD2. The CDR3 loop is CASSLGTSGNEQFF. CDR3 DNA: TGTGCCAGCAGCCTTGGGACTAGTGGTAATGAGCAGTTCTTC. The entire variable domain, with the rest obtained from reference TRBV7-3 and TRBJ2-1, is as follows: GAGVSQTPSNKVTEKGKYVELRCDPISGHTALYWYRQSLGQGPEFLIYFQGTGAADDSGLPNDRFFAVRPEGSVSTLKIQRTERGDSAVYLCASSLGTSGNEQFFGPGTRLTVL.